This is a list of T cell receptor beta chains from one sample in a study of blood T cell repertoires in COVID-19. Repertoires were generated with immunoSEQ multiplex PCR, while TCRdb's copy carries only in-frame clones and drops some. The sample has about 96,000 clones; over 85% are singletons. Sequencing used peripheral blood. These receptors were collected from a human donor with COVID-19, enrolled during active disease. The donor label of this sample is uncertain. The CDR3 runs from the conserved cysteine through the conserved F or W. Each record gives: J gene, V gene, CDR3 protein.

J: TRBJ2-1; V: TRBV7-9; CDR3: CASSIPGTLRSGEQFF
J: TRBJ1-6; V: TRBV6-6; CDR3: CASSPGQVKALDSPLHF
J: TRBJ1-2; V: TRBV5-4; CDR3: CASSWEVQGGLGYTF
J: TRBJ1-5; V: TRBV24-1; CDR3: CATSNRGNQPQHF
J: TRBJ1-1; V: TRBV6-5; CDR3: CASSYLGRGSSTEAFF
J: TRBJ2-7; V: TRBV28; CDR3: CASSWGLGAGAYEQYF
J: TRBJ1-5; V: TRBV5-1; CDR3: CASSSTGVPNQPQHF
J: TRBJ1-6; V: TRBV5-4; CDR3: CASSLGGVNSPLHF
J: TRBJ2-1; V: TRBV5-1; CDR3: CASSLTHNEQFF
J: TRBJ1-6; V: TRBV5-6; CDR3: CASSLAPTGFGSPLHF
J: TRBJ2-6; V: TRBV5-1; CDR3: CASSYPREANVLTF
J: TRBJ2-1; V: TRBV25-1; CDR3: CASSARGLAGVNEQFF
J: TRBJ2-7; V: TRBV30; CDR3: CAWSLGRGREQYF
J: TRBJ2-7; V: TRBV6-6; CDR3: CASTIGTGSSHEQYF
J: TRBJ2-7; V: TRBV14; CDR3: CASSQAREGEQYF
J: TRBJ1-1; V: TRBV6-5; CDR3: CASSRTAINTEAFF
J: TRBJ2-1; V: TRBV2; CDR3: CASSGLGVGDEQFF
J: TRBJ2-7; V: TRBV2; CDR3: CASEGGTYEQYF